The source of this TCR beta chain is a study of T cells in Graves' hyperthyroidism and ophthalmopathy. TCR beta CDR3 sequences were amplified from RNA transcripts. HTBI primers were used for first-round RT-PCR of the TCR CDR3. TCRdb redid the calling of the multiplex PCR reads with MiXCR, one entry per CDR3 protein. This table holds more than 350,000 distinct CDR3 sequences, 15% found once. Comment on this clonotype: Its antigen is unknown.

Overall study results and limits: Most thyroid-expanded clonotypes above 0.001 were also found in blood.

V was cut by 4 bases and J by 5 bases, with 18 bases left in between. This CDR3 has 16 amino acids. Germline values: CDR1 LNHDA, CDR2 SQIVND (reference sequence). The sample consisted of blood. V usage is TRBV19 and J usage is TRBJ2-1; D assignment may be TRBD1 or TRBD2 (5 bases each). The TCR comes from a woman in her 30s with Graves' hyperthyroidism. The CDR3 DNA is TGTGCCAGTAGTAGGGGATTACTAACGGGACACAATGAGCAGTTCTTC. The encoded protein is CASSRGLLTGHNEQFF.